These 20 T cell receptor beta chains came from one sample sequenced in a study of blood T cell repertoires in COVID-19. Only in-frame clones appear in the TCRdb table, and some are missing; sequencing was by immunoSEQ multiplex PCR. The sample contains approximately 260,000 clones, approximately 79% of which appear only once. Specimen: peripheral blood. The receptors shown here come from a woman aged 35 to 49 with active or convalescent COVID-19.

This clone has just a few counts. The chain combines TRBV12-3 or TRBV12-4 with TRBJ1-5; possible D gene TRBD1, 6 bases. Trimming removed 5 bases at V and 3 bases at J, with 8 bases between. The CDR3 loop spans 13 amino acids. This CDR3 is CASSRQANQPQHF. The CDR3 DNA follows: TGTGCCAGCAGTAGACAGGCCAATCAGCCCCAGCATTTT.

J is TRBJ2-1 and V is TRBV5-6; the D gene is possibly TRBD1 (5 bases). This CDR3 has 15 residues. Germline CDR1 reads SGHDT; CDR2 reads YYEEEE. Trimming removed 4 bases from V and 5 bases from J, with 16 bases in between. The DNA for the CDR3 is TGTGCCAGCAGCGTGACAGTCGACTTCAACAATGAGCAGTTCTTC. Amino acids: CASSVTVDFNNEQFF. The variable domain in full, with the rest retrieved from reference TRBV5-6 and TRBJ2-1, is DAGVTQSPTHLIKTRGQQVTLRCSPKSGHDTVSWYQQALGQGPQFIFQYYEEEERQRGNFPDRFSGHQFPNYSSELNVNALLLGDSALYLCASSVTVDFNNEQFFGPGTRLTVL.

The chain combines TRBV5-1 with TRBJ2-7; TRBD1 matches 8 bases. This CDR3 is 14 amino acids long. Germline V gene sequence: CDR1 SGHRS, CDR2 YFSETQ. V gave up 4 bases and J gave up 4 bases; unmatched junction bases: 7. The CDR3 loop reads CASSLRDRRYEQYF. DNA for the CDR3: TGCGCCAGCAGCCTCCGGGACAGGAGGTACGAGCAGTACTTC.

This chain links TRBV18 with TRBJ1-1; 8 nucleotides match TRBD1. Germline assignment: CDR1 KGHSH and CDR2 LQKENI. This CDR3 has 15 residues. Germline trimming cut 1 base from V and 7 bases from J; bases unmatched to any gene: 8. Here the CDR3 DNA reads TGTGCCAGCTCACCACTCAGGGGGCGTGAGGTTGAAGCTTTCTTT. Encoded protein: CASSPLRGREVEAFF.

V usage is TRBV3-1 (or the pseudogene TRBV3-2) and J usage is TRBJ2-7; tentative D call: TRBD2 (6 bases). The V and J ends lost 6 bases and 0 bases respectively, with 9 bases between them. The CDR3 length is 13 residues. CDR1 and CDR2 from the germline V gene are LGHDT and YNNKEL (reference sequence). DNA of the CDR3: TGTGCCAGCAGTCAGACTAGCTCCTACGAGCAGTACTTC. Protein product: CASSQTSSYEQYF.

V and J are TRBV2 and TRBJ2-3, with TRBD2 matching 9 bases. CDR3 length equals 17 residues. Trimming at V came to 6 bases and at J to 2 bases, leaving 12 bases not matched to a gene. From germline, CDR1 is SNHLY and CDR2 FYNNEI. CDR3 sequence: CASREGSGGLYTDTQYF. The DNA for the CDR3 is TGTGCCAGCAGGGAGGGAAGCGGGGGGCTCTACACAGATACGCAGTATTTT.

The gene calls are TRBV25-1 and TRBJ2-7; D may be TRBD1 (5 bases). CDR1 is MGHDK and CDR2 is SYGVNS in the germline V gene. V was clipped by 0 bases and J by 6 bases, with 9 bases between them. This CDR3 has 13 amino acids. CDR3 protein: CASSEYPGSEQYF. Here the CDR3 DNA reads TGTGCCAGCAGTGAATACCCAGGGTCCGAGCAGTACTTC.

This clone has just one count. The chain couples TRBV5-5 to TRBJ1-3; D is uncertain. With 4 bases removed from V and 0 bases from J, the gap between germline ends came to 11 bases. The CDR3 runs to 15 residues. Germline CDR1 and CDR2: SGHKS and YYEKEE (reference sequence). The CDR3 spells CASSVDPSSGNTIYF. The CDR3 DNA is TGTGCCAGCAGCGTAGACCCTAGCTCTGGAAACACCATATATTTT. The whole variable domain, remainder taken from reference TRBV5-5 and TRBJ1-3, is DAGVTQSPTHLIKTRGQQVTLRCSPISGHKSVSWYQQVLGQGPQFIFQYYEKEERGRGNFPDRFSARQFPNYSSELNVNALLLGDSALYLCASSVDPSSGNTIYFGEGSWLTVV.

The chain joins TRBV29-1 to TRBJ1-1, with D perhaps matching TRBD1 (6 bases). The germline V gene has CDR1 SQVTM and CDR2 ANQGSEA. V was shortened by 7 bases and J by 3 bases, with 15 bases between the two germline ends. This CDR3 has 13 amino acids. This CDR3 is CSGPIRGDTEAFF. As DNA, the CDR3 is TGCAGCGGTCCGATCAGGGGCGACACTGAAGCTTTCTTT.

The chain employs TRBV9 and TRBJ1-2, with D hard to call. Looked up from germline, CDR1 is SGDLS and CDR2 is YYNGEE. The CDR3 spans 14 residues. Trimming cost V 0 bases and J 4 bases, with 10 bases left between them. The CDR3 loop reads CASSVVRGTYGYTF. The CDR3 DNA is TGTGCCAGCAGCGTAGTCCGGGGAACCTATGGCTACACCTTC. The full variable domain, in which reference TRBV9 and TRBJ1-2 provide the parts outside the CDR3, is DSGVTQTPKHLITATGQRVTLRCSPRSGDLSVYWYQQSLDQGLQFLIQYYNGEERAKGNILERFSAQQFPDLHSELNLSSLELGDSALYFCASSVVRGTYGYTFGSGTRLTVV.

Only a few counts were recorded for this clone. The gene calls are TRBV10-1 and TRBJ1-1; 10 positions match TRBD1. CDR3 length: 15 amino acids. Germline lookup yields CDR1 WNHNN and CDR2 SYGVQD (reference sequence). The trim removed 11 bases at V and 1 base at J, leaving 10 bases unmatched. Here the CDR3 reads CARSHGQGENTEAFF. Written as DNA, the CDR3 is TGCGCCCGATCCCATGGACAGGGGGAGAACACTGAAGCTTTCTTT.

The V gene is TRBV18, the J gene TRBJ2-7, with D maybe TRBD1 (6 bases). Germline V CDR1 and CDR2: KGHSH, LQKENI. V was cut by 5 bases and J by 3 bases, with 14 bases left in between. The CDR3 extends over 14 amino acids. The CDR3 DNA sequence: TGTGCCAGCTCAGAGGACAGCTTATTCTACGAGCAGTACTTC. Its translation is CASSEDSLFYEQYF.

The rearrangement joins TRBV5-1 to TRBJ2-3; a possible D gene is TRBD2 (6 bases). CDR3 length equals 16 residues. Per the germline V gene, CDR1 is SGHRS and CDR2 is YFSETQ. Trimming took off 5 bases at V and 3 bases at J, with 19 bases between the two ends. The CDR3 DNA sequence: TGCGCCAGCAGTCGTATTTCTCCGGGGGTTACAGATACGCAGTATTTT. Translated: CASSRISPGVTDTQYF.

This chain links TRBV2 with TRBJ1-1; maybe TRBD1 (5 bases). The germline V gene has CDR1 SNHLY and CDR2 FYNNEI. With 2 bases removed from V and 0 bases from J, the gap between germline ends came to 16 bases. The CDR3 consists of 17 residues. The CDR3 is CASSELLRVNMNTEAFF. The CDR3 region has the DNA TGTGCCAGCAGTGAATTACTCAGGGTTAACATGAACACTGAAGCTTTCTTT.

V usage is TRBV12-3 or TRBV12-4 and J usage is TRBJ1-1; D perhaps matches TRBD1 (6 bases). Deletions cut 5 bases from V and 5 bases from J, with 12 bases between. The CDR3 runs to 13 residues. Written as DNA, the CDR3 is TGTGCCAGCAGTGATTACAGGGAAACTGAAGCTTTCTTT. As protein: CASSDYRETEAFF.

This clone was seen a single time. The chain recombines TRBV6-5 with TRBJ2-5; D perhaps matches TRBD1 (6 bases). The CDR3 loop spans 13 amino acids. Trimming left V 7 bases short and J 1 base short, with 10 bases between. Germline-derived CDR1 and CDR2 are MNHEY and SVGAGI. The CDR3: CASTRGGQETQYF. The CDR3 DNA reads TGTGCCAGCACCAGGGGTGGCCAAGAGACCCAGTACTTC.

V gene TRBV7-3 combines with J gene TRBJ2-1, with TRBD2 matching over 11 bases. This CDR3 comprises 16 residues. Germline loops: CDR1 SGHTA, CDR2 FQGTGA. V shed 1 base, J shed 8 bases, and the junction held 7 bases outside the gene matches. CDR3 in DNA: TGTGCCAGCAGCTTAATGGGGCTAGCGGGGGGCTATGAGCAGTTCTTC. Translation: CASSLMGLAGGYEQFF.

The rearrangement joins TRBV3-1 (or the pseudogene TRBV3-2) to TRBJ1-5; D ambiguous. The CDR3 extends over 13 amino acids. Trimming took off 0 bases at V and 6 bases at J, with 6 bases between the two ends. Per germline, CDR1 LGHDT and CDR2 YNNKEL (reference sequence). The CDR3 region is CASSQDRSQPQHF. The CDR3 DNA is TGTGCCAGCAGCCAAGATCGCAGTCAGCCCCAGCATTTT.

The V gene is TRBV29-1, the J gene TRBJ2-5, with 9 bases aligning to TRBD2. The CDR3 runs 14 residues. V was pared by 6 bases and J by 5 bases, with 10 bases of the junction left unmatched. Germline values: CDR1 SQVTM, CDR2 ANQGSEA. CDR3 sequence (DNA): TGCAGCGTGGCTGCGGGGGGGGCCTGGGAGACCCAGTACTTC. It yields the protein CSVAAGGAWETQYF. Drawing the rest from reference TRBV29-1 and TRBJ2-5, the complete variable domain is SAVISQKPSRDICQRGTSLTIQCQVDSQVTMMFWYRQQPGQSLTLIATANQGSEATYESGFVIDKFPISRPNLTFSTLTVSNMSPEDSSIYLCSVAAGGAWETQYFGPGTRLLVL.

V usage is TRBV2 and J usage is TRBJ1-2, with D maybe TRBD1 (6 bases). Germline CDR1 and CDR2: SNHLY and FYNNEI. The V and J ends lost 6 bases and 8 bases respectively, with 28 bases between them. The CDR3 spans 17 residues. The CDR3 DNA reads TGTGCCAGCAGGGATCGATTACAGGGAGTCGGTCGGGGAGGCTACACCTTC. Protein product: CASRDRLQGVGRGGYTF.